These 17 T cell receptor beta chains came from one sample sequenced in a study of cytomegalovirus exposure and HLA in healthy donors. The primer mix had 60 Vbeta and 13 Jbeta primers. Produced via immunoSEQ multiplex PCR; TCRdb's table is partial and in-frame only. This table holds 100,000 to 150,000 clones, less than 85% found once. The sample was PBMCs. The source is a female donor in good health and CMV-seronegative.

The genes are TRBV27 and TRBJ1-1; D ambiguous. The CDR3 has 11 residues. V was clipped by 6 bases and J by 7 bases, with 9 bases between them. Germline loops: CDR1 MNHEY, CDR2 SMNVEV (reference sequence). The DNA of the CDR3 is TGTGCCAGCAGGAGAGGCCTTGAAGCTTTCTTT. Its protein is CASRRGLEAFF.

The rearrangement uses TRBV5-1 and TRBJ1-4; the D gene is possibly TRBD1 (5 bases). V was trimmed by 4 bases and J by 7 bases, leaving 20 bases between them. This CDR3 has 16 amino acids. The germline V gene encodes CDR1 SGHRS and CDR2 YFSETQ. The CDR3 protein is CASSAGPWEGSEKLFF. DNA for the CDR3: TGCGCCAGCAGCGCGGGGCCATGGGAGGGGTCTGAAAAACTGTTTTTT. The variable domain in full, completed from reference TRBV5-1 and TRBJ1-4, reads KAGVTQTPRYLIKTRGQQVTLSCSPISGHRSVSWYQQTPGQGLQFLFEYFSETQRNKGNFPGRFSGRQFSNSRSEMNVSTLELGDSALYLCASSAGPWEGSEKLFFGSGTQLSVL.

This clone was recorded once. The V call is TRBV6-1, the J call TRBJ2-1; TRBD1 aligns across 9 bases. The length of the CDR3 is 13 residues. CDR1 and CDR2 from the germline V gene are MNHNS and SASEGT. With 8 bases clipped from V and 7 bases from J, the junction kept 6 bases outside the gene matches. CDR3 coding DNA: TGTGCCAGCGGGGGACAGGGTAGAAATGAGCAGTTCTTC. Translation: CASGGQGRNEQFF.

The V call is TRBV27, the J call TRBJ1-1; 7 nucleotides line up with TRBD1. With V trimmed by 3 bases and J by 7 bases, 8 bases remained unmatched. Looked up from germline, CDR1 is MNHEY and CDR2 is SMNVEV (reference sequence). The CDR3 consists of 14 residues. CDR3 DNA sequence: TGTGCCAGCAGTTTCCAGGGGACAGTTATTGAAGCTTTCTTT. It encodes CASSFQGTVIEAFF.

This clone has a handful of counts. CDR3 nucleotides: TGCGCCAGCAGCTTGGCGGGGACTAGCGGGCAACGCACAGATACGCAGTATTTT. Protein sequence: CASSLAGTSGQRTDTQYF. The chain recombines TRBV5-1 with TRBJ2-3; 12 bases are shared with TRBD2. The CDR3 consists of 18 residues. Germline V gene data show CDR1 as SGHRS and CDR2 as YFSETQ. The J segment lost 1 base and the V segment lost 0 bases, leaving 6 bases of the junction unmatched.

The gene calls are TRBV15 and TRBJ2-7; D is uncertain. V was trimmed by 6 bases and J by 0 bases, leaving 12 bases between them. Germline lookup yields CDR1 LNHNV and CDR2 YYDKDF (reference sequence). The CDR3 loop spans 14 amino acids. The CDR3 here is CATSTTDYSYEQYF. As DNA, the CDR3 is TGTGCCACCAGTACCACAGATTACTCCTACGAGCAGTACTTC.

The genes are TRBV9 and TRBJ2-1; the match to TRBD1 covers 8 bases. The germline V gene encodes CDR1 SGDLS and CDR2 YYNGEE. J gave up 3 bases and V 3 bases, and 8 bases lay outside the gene matches. The length of the CDR3 is 16 residues. In DNA form, the CDR3 reads TGTGCCAGCAGCGAGCGGACAGGGTTGGACTACAATGAGCAGTTCTTC. Its translation: CASSERTGLDYNEQFF.

The genes are TRBV27 and TRBJ2-3; tentatively, D is TRBD2 (5 bases). Germline loops: CDR1 MNHEY, CDR2 SMNVEV (reference sequence). Between the trimmed V and J ends, which lost 3 bases and 5 bases, there was a span of 12 bases. This CDR3 has 14 amino acids. In nucleotides, the CDR3 is TGTGCCAGCAGTTTCGAGGCGGGTGGAGATACGCAGTATTTT. Amino acids: CASSFEAGGDTQYF.

The rearrangement links TRBV6-1 to TRBJ2-7, with 8 bases matching TRBD1. Germline V gene data show CDR1 as MNHNS and CDR2 as SASEGT. V lost 0 bases and J lost 7; bases outside the gene matches: 11. The CDR3 is 16 residues long. The CDR3 protein is CASSEALGRGQGEQYF. Here the CDR3 DNA reads TGTGCCAGCAGTGAAGCGTTGGGCAGGGGGCAGGGGGAGCAGTACTTC.

The V call is TRBV7-9, the J call TRBJ2-3, with D possibly TRBD2 on 5 matching bases. V lost 5 bases to trimming and J lost 1 base, with 13 bases between them. The CDR3 totals 15 residues. Per germline, CDR1 SEHNR and CDR2 FQNEAQ (reference sequence). Here the CDR3 reads CASSPRTGGTDTQYF. The CDR3 DNA follows: TGTGCCAGCAGCCCAAGGACTGGGGGCACAGATACGCAGTATTTT.

The chain combines TRBV19 with TRBJ2-5; 7 positions match TRBD2. The J call may be in error: the DNA end matches TRBJ2-7 better. Germline-derived CDR1 and CDR2 are LNHDA and SQIVND (reference sequence). The CDR3 totals 14 residues. Here the CDR3 reads CASSTVVGGSEQYF. The CDR3 DNA reads as TGTGCCAGTAGTACAGTGGTGGGGGGGTCCGAGCAGTACTTC.

The DNA for the CDR3 is TGTGCCAGCAGCTTAAGTAGCGGGGTCAACACCGGGGAGCTGTTTTTT. This gives the protein CASSLSSGVNTGELFF. V gene TRBV7-6 combines with J gene TRBJ2-2; 8 bases align to TRBD2. V gave up 2 bases and J gave up 2 bases; unmatched junction bases: 4. CDR1 and CDR2 from the germline V gene are SGHVS and FNYEAQ. This CDR3 is 16 amino acids long.

This chain joins TRBV6-1 and TRBJ1-2; 7 bases line up with TRBD1. CDR1 is MNHNS and CDR2 is SASEGT in the germline V gene. The CDR3 extends over 14 amino acids. Unmatched junction bases numbered 6, after V lost 0 bases and J lost 8 bases. The CDR3 reads CASSEADRVRGYTF. CDR3 DNA sequence: TGTGCCAGCAGTGAAGCCGACAGGGTACGAGGCTACACCTTC.

This clone was detected a few times. The chain joins TRBV2 to TRBJ2-5; 8 nucleotides align to TRBD1. In germline, CDR1 is SNHLY, CDR2 FYNNEI. This CDR3 has 13 amino acids. V trimming: 6 bases; J trimming: 4 bases; junction bases outside the gene matches: 4. CDR3 amino acids: CASRDRGLETQYF. As DNA, the CDR3 is TGTGCCAGCAGAGACAGGGGATTAGAGACCCAGTACTTC.

The J gene is TRBJ2-7, the V gene TRBV11-3; the D gene is possibly TRBD1 (6 bases). Germline CDR1 reads SGHNT; CDR2 reads YENEEA. The CDR3 is 13 amino acids. V was cut by 6 bases and J by 3 bases, with 12 bases left in between. The CDR3, as DNA: TGTGCCAGCAGTTTCTCACAGGGCTACGAGCAGTACTTC. Its translation: CASSFSQGYEQYF.

The chain employs TRBV28 and TRBJ1-5, with D perhaps matching TRBD1 (6 bases). The CDR3 is made up of 17 amino acids. V was clipped by 6 bases and J by 0 bases, with 18 bases between them. CDR1 and CDR2 from the germline V gene are MDHEN and SYDVKM. In DNA form, the CDR3 reads TGTGCCAGCAGCTCCTACAGGGAGGGGTATAGCAATCAGCCCCAGCATTTT. Translated, it gives CASSSYREGYSNQPQHF.

V usage is TRBV4-2 and J usage is TRBJ2-7, with 8 bases aligning to TRBD2. Germline V gene data show CDR1 as LGHNA and CDR2 as YNFKEQ. Trimming took 1 base from V and 2 from J; bases not matched to a gene: 10. The CDR3 consists of 17 residues. The CDR3 DNA follows: TGTGCCAGCAGCCAAGTAGGCGGCGCTAGCGGGCCCTACGAGCAGTACTTC. It encodes CASSQVGGASGPYEQYF.